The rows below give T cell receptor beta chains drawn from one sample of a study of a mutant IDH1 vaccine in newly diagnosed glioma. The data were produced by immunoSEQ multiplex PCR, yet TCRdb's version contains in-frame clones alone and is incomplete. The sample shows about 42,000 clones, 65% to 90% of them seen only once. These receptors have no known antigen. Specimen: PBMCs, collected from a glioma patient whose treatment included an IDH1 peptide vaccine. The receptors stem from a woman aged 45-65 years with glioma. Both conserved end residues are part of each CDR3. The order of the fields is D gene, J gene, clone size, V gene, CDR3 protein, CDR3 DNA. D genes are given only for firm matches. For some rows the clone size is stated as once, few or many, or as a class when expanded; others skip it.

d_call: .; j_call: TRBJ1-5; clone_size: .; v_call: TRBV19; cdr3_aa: CASTGGPFSNQPQHF; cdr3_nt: TGTGCCAGTACGGGAGGTCCTTTTAGCAATCAGCCCCAGCATTTT
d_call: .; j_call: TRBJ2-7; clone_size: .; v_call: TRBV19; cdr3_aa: CASSIGRGTYEQYF; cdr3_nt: TGTGCCAGTAGTATCGGCAGGGGAACCTACGAGCAGTACTTC
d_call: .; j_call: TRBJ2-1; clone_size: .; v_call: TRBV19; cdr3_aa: CASSDWGGGLSYNEQFF; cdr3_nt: TGTGCCAGTAGCGACTGGGGCGGGGGCCTTTCCTACAATGAGCAGTTCTTC
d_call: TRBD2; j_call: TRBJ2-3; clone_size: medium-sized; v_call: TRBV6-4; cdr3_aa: CASSESGGAADTQYF; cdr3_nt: TGTGCCAGCAGTGAAAGCGGGGGGGCCGCAGATACGCAGTATTTT
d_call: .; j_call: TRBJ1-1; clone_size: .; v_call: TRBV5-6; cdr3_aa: CASTWGVAAEAFF; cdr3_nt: TGTGCCAGCACCTGGGGGGTGGCGGCTGAAGCTTTCTTT
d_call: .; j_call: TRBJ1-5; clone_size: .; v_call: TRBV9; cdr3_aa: CASSEGTTGNQPQHF; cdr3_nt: TGTGCCAGCAGCGAAGGGACAACAGGTAATCAGCCCCAGCATTTT
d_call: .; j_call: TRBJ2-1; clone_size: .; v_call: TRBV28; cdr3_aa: CASSPTWEGGNEQFF; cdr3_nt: TGTGCCAGCAGTCCGACTTGGGAAGGGGGGAATGAGCAGTTCTTC
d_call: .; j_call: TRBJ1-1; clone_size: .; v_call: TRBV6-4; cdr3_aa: CASKRTGNTEAFF; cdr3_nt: TGTGCCAGCAAGAGGACGGGGAACACTGAAGCTTTCTTT
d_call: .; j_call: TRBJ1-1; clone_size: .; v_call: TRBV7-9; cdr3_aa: CASSLARNTEAFF; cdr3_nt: TGTGCCAGCAGCTTGGCCCGGAACACTGAAGCTTTCTTT
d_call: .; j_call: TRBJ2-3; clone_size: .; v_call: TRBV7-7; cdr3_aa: CASSEDIMGTDTQYF; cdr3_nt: TGTGCTAGCAGCGAGGACATAATGGGCACAGATACGCAGTATTTT
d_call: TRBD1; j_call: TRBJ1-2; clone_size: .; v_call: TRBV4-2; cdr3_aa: CASSQGWAGGPYGYTF; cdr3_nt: TGTGCCAGCAGCCAAGGTTGGGCAGGGGGACCCTATGGCTACACCTTC
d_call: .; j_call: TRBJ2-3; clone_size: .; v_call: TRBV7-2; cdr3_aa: CASSSTPSGWDTQYF; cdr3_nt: TGTGCCAGCAGCTCTACCCCCTCGGGGTGGGATACGCAGTATTTT
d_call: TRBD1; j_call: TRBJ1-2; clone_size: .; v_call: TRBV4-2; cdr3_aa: CASSQDVGTGAGYTF; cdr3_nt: TGTGCCAGCAGCCAAGATGTTGGGACAGGGGCTGGCTACACCTTC
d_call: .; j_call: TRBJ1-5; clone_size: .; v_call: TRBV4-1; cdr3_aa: CASSPPIRDGYQPQHF; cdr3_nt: TGCGCCAGCAGCCCGCCCATCCGGGACGGATATCAGCCCCAGCATTTT
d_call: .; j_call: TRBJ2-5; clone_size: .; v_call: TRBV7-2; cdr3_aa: CASSLGAQETQYF; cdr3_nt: TGTGCCAGCAGCTTGGGCGCCCAAGAGACCCAGTACTTC
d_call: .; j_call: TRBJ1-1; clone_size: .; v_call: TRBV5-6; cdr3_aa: CASSFRGVNTEAFF; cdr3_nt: TGTGCCAGCAGCTTCCGGGGAGTGAACACTGAAGCTTTCTTT
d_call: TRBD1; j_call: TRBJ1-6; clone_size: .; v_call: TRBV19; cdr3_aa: CASNTGGRSYNSPLHF; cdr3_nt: TGTGCCAGTAATACAGGGGGCCGCTCCTATAATTCACCCCTCCACTTT
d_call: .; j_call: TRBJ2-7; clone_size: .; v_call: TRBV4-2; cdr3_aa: CASSQVKTPRDEQYF; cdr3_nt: TGTGCCAGCAGCCAAGTAAAGACTCCGAGGGACGAGCAGTACTTC
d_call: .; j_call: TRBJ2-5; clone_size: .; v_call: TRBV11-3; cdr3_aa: CASSLTGTVGAQYF; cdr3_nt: TGTGCCAGCAGCTTAACAGGGACCGTAGGGGCCCAGTACTTC
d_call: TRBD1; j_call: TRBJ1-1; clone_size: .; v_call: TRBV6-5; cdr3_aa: CASSPGGQGAAEAFF; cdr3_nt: TGTGCCAGCAGCCCCGGAGGGCAGGGGGCCGCTGAAGCTTTCTTT
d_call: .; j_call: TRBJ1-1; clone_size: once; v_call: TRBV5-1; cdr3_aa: CASSLGQMAEAFF; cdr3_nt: TGCGCCAGCAGCTTGGGACAGATGGCTGAAGCTTTCTTT
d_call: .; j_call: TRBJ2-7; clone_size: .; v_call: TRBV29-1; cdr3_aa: CSAIGLSYEQYF; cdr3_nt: TGCAGCGCAATAGGCCTATCCTACGAGCAGTACTTC
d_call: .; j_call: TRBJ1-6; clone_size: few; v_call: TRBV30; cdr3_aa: CAWSPGGSPLHF; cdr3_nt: TGTGCCTGGAGTCCCGGTGGGTCACCCCTCCACTTT
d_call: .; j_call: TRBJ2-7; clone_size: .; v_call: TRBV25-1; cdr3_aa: CASSLTIYEQYF; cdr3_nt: TGTGCCAGCAGTCTTACCATCTACGAGCAGTACTTC
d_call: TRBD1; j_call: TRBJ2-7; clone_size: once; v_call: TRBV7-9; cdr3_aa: CAFARGQGPIEQYF; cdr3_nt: TGTGCCTTTGCCCGGGGACAGGGTCCTATCGAGCAGTACTTC
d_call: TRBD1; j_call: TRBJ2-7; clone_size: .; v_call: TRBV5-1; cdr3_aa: CASSLDRTGGGEQYF; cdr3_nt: TGCGCCAGCAGCTTGGATAGGACAGGGGGCGGCGAGCAGTACTTC
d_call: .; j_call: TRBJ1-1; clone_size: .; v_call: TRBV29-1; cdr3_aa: CSVRTGGNTEAFF; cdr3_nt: TGCAGCGTCCGGACGGGGGGGAACACTGAAGCTTTCTTT
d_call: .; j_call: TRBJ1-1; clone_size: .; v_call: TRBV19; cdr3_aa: CASGGRGTEAFF; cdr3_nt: TGTGCCAGTGGCGGACGTGGGACTGAAGCTTTCTTT
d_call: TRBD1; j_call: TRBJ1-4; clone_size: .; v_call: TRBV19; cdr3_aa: CASSGRDRGIEKLFF; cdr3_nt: TGTGCCAGTAGTGGGCGGGACAGGGGAATTGAAAAACTGTTTTTT
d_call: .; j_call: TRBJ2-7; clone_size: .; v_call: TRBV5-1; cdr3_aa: CASSSTGEGYGQYF; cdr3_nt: TGCGCCAGCAGCTCGACAGGGGAGGGATATGGGCAGTACTTC